This T cell receptor (beta chain) was identified in a study of cytotoxic CD8 clonotypes in ibrutinib-treated CLL. Study details: In all, 10 to 11 patients were relapsed/refractory, around 15 were treatment-naive and 17 to 18 were IGHV unmutated.

The CDR3 extends over 18 amino acids. The V segment lost 3 bases and the J segment 3 bases; nucleotides outside the gene matches: 8. CDR1 and CDR2 from the germline V gene are LGHNT and FRNRAP. The repertoire was sequenced with immunoSEQ multiplex PCR; TCRdb's copy has only in-frame clones and lacks some. The sample lists some 290,000 clones, 70% to 80% occurring once. This receptor was obtained from a human donor with chronic lymphocytic leukemia. Sequences were derived from PBMCs, sampled before ibrutinib treatment. This chain links TRBV12-5 with TRBJ2-2; 12 bases match TRBD2. The chain's CDR3 is CASGFELAGGLHTGELFF. CDR3 DNA sequence: TGTGCTAGTGGTTTTGAGCTAGCGGGAGGGCTGCACACCGGGGAGCTGTTTTTT.